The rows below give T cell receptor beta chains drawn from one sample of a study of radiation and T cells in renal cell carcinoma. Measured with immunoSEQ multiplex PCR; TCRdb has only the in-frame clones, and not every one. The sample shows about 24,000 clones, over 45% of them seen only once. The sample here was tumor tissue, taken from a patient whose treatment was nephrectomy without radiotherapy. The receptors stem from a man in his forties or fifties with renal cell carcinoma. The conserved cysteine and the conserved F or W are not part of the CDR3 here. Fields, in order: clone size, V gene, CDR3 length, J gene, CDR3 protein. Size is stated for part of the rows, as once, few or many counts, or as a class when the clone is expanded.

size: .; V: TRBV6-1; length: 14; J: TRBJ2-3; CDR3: ASSGRLAGPTDTQY
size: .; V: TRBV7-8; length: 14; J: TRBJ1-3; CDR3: ASSLADRGRGNTIY
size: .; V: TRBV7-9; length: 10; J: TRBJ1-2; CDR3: ASSLSSYGYT
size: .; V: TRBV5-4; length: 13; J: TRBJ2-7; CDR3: ASSLVGTAPYEQY
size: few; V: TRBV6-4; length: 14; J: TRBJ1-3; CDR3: ASSYRPLLLRNTIY
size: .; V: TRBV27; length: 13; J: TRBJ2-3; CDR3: ASSLGTGGSDTQY
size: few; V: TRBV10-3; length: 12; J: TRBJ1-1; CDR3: AISQTGANTEAF
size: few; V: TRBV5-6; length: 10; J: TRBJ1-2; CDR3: ASSQTNDGYT
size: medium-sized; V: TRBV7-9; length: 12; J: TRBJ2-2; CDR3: ASSPMGGTGELF
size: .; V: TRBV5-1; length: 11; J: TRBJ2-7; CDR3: ASSLVPSYEQY
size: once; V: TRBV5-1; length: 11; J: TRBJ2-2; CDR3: ASRAGGTGELF
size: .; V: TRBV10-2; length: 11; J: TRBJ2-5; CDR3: ASSFDRAETQY
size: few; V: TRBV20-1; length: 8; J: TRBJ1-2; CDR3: SAPNYGYT
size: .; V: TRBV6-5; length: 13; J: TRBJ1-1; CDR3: ASSYQRGANTEAF
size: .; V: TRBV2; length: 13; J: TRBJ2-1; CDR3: ASSGRDSTFNEQF
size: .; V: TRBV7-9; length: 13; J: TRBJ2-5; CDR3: ASNPRRGEGETQY
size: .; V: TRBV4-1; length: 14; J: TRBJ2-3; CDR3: ASSQDPGGATDTQY
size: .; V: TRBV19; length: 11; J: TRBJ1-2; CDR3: ASSLRGVGGYT
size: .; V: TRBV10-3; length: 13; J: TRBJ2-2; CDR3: AIRERPSNTGELF
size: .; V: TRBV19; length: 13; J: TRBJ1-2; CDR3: ASSRTGALNYGYT
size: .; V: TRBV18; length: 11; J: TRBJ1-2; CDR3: ASSQTGVYGYT
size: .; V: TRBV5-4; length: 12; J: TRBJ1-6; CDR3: ASSLDRMNSPLH
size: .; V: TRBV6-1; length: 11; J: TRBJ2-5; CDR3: ASSPTGRETQY
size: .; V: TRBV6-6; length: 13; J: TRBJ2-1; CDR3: ASSPTSGLSNEQF
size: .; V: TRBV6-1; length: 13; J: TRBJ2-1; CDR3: ASTGSAGGRDEQF
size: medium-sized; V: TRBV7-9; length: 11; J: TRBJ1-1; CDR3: ASSYGGNTEAF
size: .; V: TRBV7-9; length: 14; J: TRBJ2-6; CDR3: ASSWAMGSGANVLT
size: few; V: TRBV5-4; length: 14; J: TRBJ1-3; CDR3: ASSSLDRGSGNTIY
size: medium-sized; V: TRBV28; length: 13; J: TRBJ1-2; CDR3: ASSGPHRGQGGYT
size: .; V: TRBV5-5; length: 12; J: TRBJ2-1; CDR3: ASSLWTSYNEQF
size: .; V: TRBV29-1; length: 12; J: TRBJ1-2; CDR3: SVVPGAGDYGYT
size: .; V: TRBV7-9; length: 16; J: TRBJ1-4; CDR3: ASSLGGQGPVFNEKLF
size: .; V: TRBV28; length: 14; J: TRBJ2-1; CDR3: ASSLLPGQGSNEQF
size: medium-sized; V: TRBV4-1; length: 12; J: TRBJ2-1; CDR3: ASSQDEWDNEQF
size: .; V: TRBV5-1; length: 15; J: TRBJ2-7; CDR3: ASSLDHMGTVAYEQY
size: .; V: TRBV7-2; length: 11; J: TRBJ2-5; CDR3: ASSSGGGETQY
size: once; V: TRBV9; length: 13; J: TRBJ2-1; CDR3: ASSGGDKGYNEQF
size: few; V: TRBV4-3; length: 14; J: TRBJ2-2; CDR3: ASSQPGLAHTGELF
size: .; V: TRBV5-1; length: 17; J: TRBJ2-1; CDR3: ASSPGVGQFWGPYNEQF
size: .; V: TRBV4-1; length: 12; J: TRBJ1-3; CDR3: ASSQGGLGNTIY
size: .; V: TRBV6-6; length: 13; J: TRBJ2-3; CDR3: ASSYGDRETDTQY
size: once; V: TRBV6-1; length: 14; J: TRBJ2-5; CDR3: ASSETLAGAQETQY
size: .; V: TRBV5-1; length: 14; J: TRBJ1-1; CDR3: ASSFGKGQGDTEAF
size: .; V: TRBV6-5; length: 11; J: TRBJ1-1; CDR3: ASSLQLNTEAF
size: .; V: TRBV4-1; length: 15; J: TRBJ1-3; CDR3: ASSNKINPLSGNTIY
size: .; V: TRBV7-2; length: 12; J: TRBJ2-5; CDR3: ASSTDGVQETQY
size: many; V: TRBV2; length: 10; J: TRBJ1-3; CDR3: ASEGTGNTIY
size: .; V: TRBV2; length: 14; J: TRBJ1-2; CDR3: ASTMGTGGSGYGYT
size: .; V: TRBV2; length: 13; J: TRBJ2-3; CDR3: ASGTSGSPSDTQY
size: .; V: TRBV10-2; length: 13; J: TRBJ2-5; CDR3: ASLLGTGGGETQY
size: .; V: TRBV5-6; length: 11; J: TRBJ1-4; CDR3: ASTRGGPEKLF
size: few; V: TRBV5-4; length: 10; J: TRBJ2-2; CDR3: ASSVNTGELF
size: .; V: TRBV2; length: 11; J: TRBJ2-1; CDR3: ASGGTSGGEQF
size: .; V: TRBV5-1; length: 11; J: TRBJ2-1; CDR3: ASSLEGGGEQF